In its sample, the clone carrying this TCR beta chain was seen a few times. A much larger clone differs by one base, so this may be a read error. This specimen comes from a study of regulatory T cells in long-lasting Graves disease. The time point denotes: newly diagnosed GD, antithyroid drugs for less than 3 months. RNA extracted from PBMCs served as the sequencing template. Sequencing libraries for TCR beta were prepared with iRepertoire HTBI primers and Arm-PCR of CDR3 regions. From the multiplex PCR reads, TCRdb called clonotypes with MiXCR, one entry per CDR3 protein. This repertoire shows hundreds of thousands of distinct CDR3 sequences, 18% found once; its top ten account for 38%. The CDR3 runs to 13 residues. The V end lost 3 bases, the J end lost 2 bases, and 8 bases lay between the germline ends. Looked up from germline, CDR1 is DFQATT and CDR2 is SNEGSKA (reference sequence).

Sequences were derived from peripheral blood mononuclear cells (PBMCs), sampled at new diagnosis, from a patient treated with antithyroid drugs. The chain combines TRBV20-1 with TRBJ2-1; D unclear. This clonotype originated in a female donor with Graves disease. The CDR3: CSASDSPYNEQFF. Written as DNA, the CDR3 is TGCAGTGCTAGTGATAGCCCCTACAATGAGCAGTTCTTC.